The source of this TCR beta chain is a study of low-dose radiotherapy and immunotherapy resistance in tumors. Study summary: Each fraction given to Cohort 2 every two weeks delivered 1 Gy, and the total reached 13 Gy over 26 weeks. Each patient was administered nivolumab intravenously at 240 mg, which was a flat dose, every two weeks, along with intravenous ipilimumab at 1 mg/kg every six weeks. Starting cycle 1 day 1, oral aspirin 300 mg was given daily for four cycles.

This clonotype was found many times. Time point indicated: after trial treatment. The sample's treatment: LDRT plus nivolumab, ipilimumab, low-dose cyclophosphamide and aspirin (RACIN trial). cDNA synthesis used a TRAV/TRBV-specific primer set for both chains. TCR amplification involved about 19 PCR cycles with a constant-region primer and V-primer adapter. mRNA, after isolation, was amplified by in vitro transcription. MiXCR, run by TCRdb on the reads, gives a single entry per CDR3 protein. The sample has around 80,000 distinct CDR3 sequences; about a sixth are singletons. The V and J ends lost 5 bases and 2 bases respectively, with 11 bases between them. Germline V CDR1 and CDR2: SGHAT, FQNNGV. The CDR3 is made up of 14 amino acids.

This sequence was found in a male donor with prostate cancer. The chain is built from TRBV11-2 and TRBJ2-3; D uncertain. This sample comprised PBMCs, obtained after low-dose radiotherapy plus immunotherapy. CDR3 in amino acids: CASSPSTTTDTQYF. The CDR3 DNA follows: TGTGCCAGCAGCCCAAGCACCACCACAGATACGCAGTATTTT. Looking up the rest from reference TRBV11-2 and TRBJ2-3 gives the full variable domain: EAGVAQSPRYKIIEKRQSVAFWCNPISGHATLYWYQQILGQGPKLLIQFQNNGVVDDSQLPKDRFSAERLKGVDSTLKIQPAKLEDSAVYLCASSPSTTTDTQYFGPGTRLTVL.